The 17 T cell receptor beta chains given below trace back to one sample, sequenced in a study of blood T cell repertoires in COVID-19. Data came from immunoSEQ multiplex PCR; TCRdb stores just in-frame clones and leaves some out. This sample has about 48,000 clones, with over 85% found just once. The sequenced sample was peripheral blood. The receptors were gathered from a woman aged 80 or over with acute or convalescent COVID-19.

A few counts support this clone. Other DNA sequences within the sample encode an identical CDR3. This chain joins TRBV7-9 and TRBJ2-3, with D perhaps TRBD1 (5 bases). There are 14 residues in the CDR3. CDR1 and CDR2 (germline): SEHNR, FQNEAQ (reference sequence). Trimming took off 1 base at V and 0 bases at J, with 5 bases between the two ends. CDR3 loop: CASSLEGSTDTQYF. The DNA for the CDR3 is TGTGCCAGCAGCTTAGAGGGGAGCACAGATACGCAGTATTTT.

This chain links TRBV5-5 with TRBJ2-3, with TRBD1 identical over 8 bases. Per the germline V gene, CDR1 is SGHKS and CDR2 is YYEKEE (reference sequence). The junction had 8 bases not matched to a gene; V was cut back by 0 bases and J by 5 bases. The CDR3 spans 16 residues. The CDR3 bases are TGTGCCAGCAGCTTGGTTAGGCAGGGGGCAATAGATACGCAGTATTTT. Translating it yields CASSLVRQGAIDTQYF.

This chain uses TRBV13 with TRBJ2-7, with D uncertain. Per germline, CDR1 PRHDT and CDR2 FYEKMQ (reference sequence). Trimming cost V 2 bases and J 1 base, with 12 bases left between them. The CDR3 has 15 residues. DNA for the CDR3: TGTGCCAGCAGCTTATCAGGCAGGCGTTCCTACGAGCAGTACTTC. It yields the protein CASSLSGRRSYEQYF.

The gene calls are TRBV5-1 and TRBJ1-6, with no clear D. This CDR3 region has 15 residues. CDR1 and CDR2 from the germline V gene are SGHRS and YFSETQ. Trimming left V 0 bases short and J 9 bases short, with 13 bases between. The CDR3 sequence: CASSLAPPRFSPLHF. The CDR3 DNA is TGCGCCAGCAGCTTGGCGCCCCCCCGGTTTTCACCCCTCCACTTT.

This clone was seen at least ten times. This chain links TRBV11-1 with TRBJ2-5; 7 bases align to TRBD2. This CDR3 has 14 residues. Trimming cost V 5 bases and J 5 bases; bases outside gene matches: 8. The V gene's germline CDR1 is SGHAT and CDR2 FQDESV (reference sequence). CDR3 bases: TGTGCCAGCAGCACCAGGACTAGTGGGGAGACCCAGTACTTC. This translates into CASSTRTSGETQYF.

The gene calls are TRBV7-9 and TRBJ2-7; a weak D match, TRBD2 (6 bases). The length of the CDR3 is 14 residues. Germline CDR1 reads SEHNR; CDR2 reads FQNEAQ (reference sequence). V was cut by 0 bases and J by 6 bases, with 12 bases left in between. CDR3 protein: CASSLAAGQGEQYF. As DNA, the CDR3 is TGTGCCAGCAGCTTAGCGGCGGGGCAAGGCGAGCAGTACTTC.

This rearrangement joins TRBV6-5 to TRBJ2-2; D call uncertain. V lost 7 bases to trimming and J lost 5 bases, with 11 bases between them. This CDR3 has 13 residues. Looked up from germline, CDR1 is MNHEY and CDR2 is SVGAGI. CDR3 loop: CASKETPTGELFF. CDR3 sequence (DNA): TGTGCCAGCAAGGAGACCCCGACCGGGGAGCTGTTTTTT.

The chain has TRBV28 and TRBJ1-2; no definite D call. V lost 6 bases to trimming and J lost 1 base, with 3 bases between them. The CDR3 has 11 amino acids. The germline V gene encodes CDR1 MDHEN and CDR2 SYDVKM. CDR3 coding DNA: TGTGCCAGCAGGTATAACTATGGCTACACCTTC. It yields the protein CASRYNYGYTF.

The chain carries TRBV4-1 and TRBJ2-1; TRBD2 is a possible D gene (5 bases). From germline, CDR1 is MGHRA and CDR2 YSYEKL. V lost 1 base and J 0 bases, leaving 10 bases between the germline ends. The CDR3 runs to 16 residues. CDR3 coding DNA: TGCGCCAGCAGCCAAGTGGACTTGATCTCCTACAATGAGCAGTTCTTC. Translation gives CASSQVDLISYNEQFF.

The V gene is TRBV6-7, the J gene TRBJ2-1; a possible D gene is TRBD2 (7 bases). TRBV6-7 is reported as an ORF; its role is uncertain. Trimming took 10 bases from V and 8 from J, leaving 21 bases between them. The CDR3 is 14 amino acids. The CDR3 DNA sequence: TGTGCCACGGTTGGGCGGGGGCTAGTCGATGAGCAGTTCTTC. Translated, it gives CATVGRGLVDEQFF.

The CDR3 sequence: CASSLQGEKLFF. CDR3 coding DNA: TGTGCCAGCAGCTTGCAGGGAGAAAAACTGTTTTTT. The chain carries TRBV5-4 and TRBJ1-4, with D possibly matching TRBD1 (5 bases). Germline V gene data show CDR1 as SGHNT and CDR2 as YYREEE (reference sequence). The germline V and J ends were trimmed by 1 base and 8 bases, with 6 bases remaining between them. The length of the CDR3 is 12 residues.

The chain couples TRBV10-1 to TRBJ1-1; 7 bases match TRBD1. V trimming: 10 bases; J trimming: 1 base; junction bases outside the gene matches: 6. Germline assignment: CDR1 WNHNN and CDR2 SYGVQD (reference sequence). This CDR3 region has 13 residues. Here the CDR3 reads CATQGQQNTEAFF. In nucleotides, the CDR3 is TGCGCCACCCAGGGACAGCAGAACACTGAAGCTTTCTTT.

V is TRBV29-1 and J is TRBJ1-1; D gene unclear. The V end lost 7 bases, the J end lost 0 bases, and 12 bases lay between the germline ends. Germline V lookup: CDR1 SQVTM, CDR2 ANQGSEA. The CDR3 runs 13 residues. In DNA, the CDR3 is TGCAGCGCCCGTGAGGTGCTGAACACTGAAGCTTTCTTT. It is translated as CSAREVLNTEAFF.

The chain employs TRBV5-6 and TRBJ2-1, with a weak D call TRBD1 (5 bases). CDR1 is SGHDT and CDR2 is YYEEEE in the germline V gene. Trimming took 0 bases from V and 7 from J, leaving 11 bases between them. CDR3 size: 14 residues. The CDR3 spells CASSLVQGMNEQFF. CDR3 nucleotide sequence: TGTGCCAGCAGCTTGGTGCAGGGTATGAATGAGCAGTTCTTC.

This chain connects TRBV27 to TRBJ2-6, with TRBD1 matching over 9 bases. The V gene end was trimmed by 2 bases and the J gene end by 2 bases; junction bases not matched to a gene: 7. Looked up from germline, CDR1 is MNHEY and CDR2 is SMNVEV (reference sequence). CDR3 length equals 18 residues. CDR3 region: CASSLLGTGTPGANVLTF. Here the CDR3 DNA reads TGTGCCAGCAGTTTACTGGGGACAGGGACCCCTGGGGCCAACGTCCTGACTTTC. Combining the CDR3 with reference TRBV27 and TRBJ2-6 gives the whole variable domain EAQVTQNPRYLITVTGKKLTVTCSQNMNHEYMSWYRQDPGLGLRQIYYSMNVEVTDKGDVPEGYKVSRKEKRNFPLILESPSPNQTSLYFCASSLLGTGTPGANVLTFGAGSRLTVL.

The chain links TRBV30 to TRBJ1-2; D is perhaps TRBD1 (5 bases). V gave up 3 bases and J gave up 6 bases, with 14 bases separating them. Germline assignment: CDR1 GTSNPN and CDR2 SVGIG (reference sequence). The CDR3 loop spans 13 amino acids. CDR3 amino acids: CAWRVAGTNGYTF. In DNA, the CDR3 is TGTGCCTGGAGGGTAGCGGGGACGAATGGCTACACCTTC.

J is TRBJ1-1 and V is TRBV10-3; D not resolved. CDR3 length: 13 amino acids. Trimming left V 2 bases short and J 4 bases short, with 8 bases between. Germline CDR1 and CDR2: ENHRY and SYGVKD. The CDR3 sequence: CAISEEGGTEAFF. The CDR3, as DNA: TGTGCCATCAGTGAGGAGGGAGGCACTGAAGCTTTCTTT.